This TCR beta chain was sequenced in a study of shared clonotypes between healthy human individuals (dated by TCRdb to 2018 to 2021). Regarding the research as a whole: The cohort included a few men and two women between 18 and 49 years of age. Blood TCR repertoires of five healthy adults were deeply sequenced to estimate repertoire size and the extent of clonotype sharing between individuals. Leukapheresis yielded between about 0.85 and 10 billion PBMCs per donor. Libraries were prepared and TCR repertoires were sequenced by different laboratories using diverse techniques, in order to increase sequencing depth and limit assay-specific biases. For each donor, three plates each were used for CD4 naive and CD4 memory, two plates were used for CD8 naive, and one plate was used for CD8 memory.

The paper as a whole reports these results and caveats: The genetic and exposure-history diversity represented was limited by the small number of donors. Approximately 5% of naive CD4, around 3.5% of naive CD8, approximately 2% of memory CD4, and around 0.4% of memory CD8 clonotypes were shared across several donors. Even with the large sequencing depth, rarefaction of the sorted-subset datasets indicated that sequencing was incomplete. Pairwise subsampling led to the expectation that sequencing depth would affect the degree of clonotype sharing among donors. Compared with non-shared clonotypes, clonotypes shared by all four sorted-subset donors had higher generation probabilities. Sampling was restricted to blood, and TCR repertoires in tissues likely differ from the TCR repertoires found in blood. Naive subsets generally had larger estimated clonotype richness than memory subsets.

CD8 naive samples consisted of CD45RO-negative cells that were positively selected for CCR7, yielding a CD45RA+CCR7+ population without TemRA cells. The donors were healthy, HIV-negative adults with no recently reported acute infections or vaccinations. Every donor was a Caucasian adult living in Nashville, Tennessee, USA. Blood was collected by leukapheresis, and PBMCs were isolated by Ficoll-Histopaque density gradient centrifugation and then cryopreserved in liquid nitrogen vapor phase. Analytical flow cytometry was used to check the purity and quantity of each magnetically sorted T cell population. Genomic DNA was isolated from each sorted fraction and quantified by UV absorbance on a Nanodrop 2000c. Including cysteine and phenylalanine, the CDR3 has 17 amino acids. Just CDR3 DNA is preserved here, 51 bases in frame from base 1. From the germline V gene, CDR1 is MGHRA and CDR2 is YSYEKL. For this chain, trimming is 3 bases at the V end and 0 bases at the J end, and the number of junction bases without a gene match is 4.

With regard to this clone: Its antigen is unknown. Base-call qualities are not available, and no considerably larger clone is one nucleotide away.

Using the deep immunoSEQ assay, multiplex PCR amplified TCR CDR3 regions from genomic DNA. For each cell subset, the extracted genomic DNA was distributed evenly across all wells of several immunoSEQ 96-well plates, and each plate served as one replicate. Each replicate PCR for sorted subsets received about 180 ng genomic DNA, equal to about 30,000 T cell genomes. Purified libraries were measured with a Qubit 3.0 fluorometer, size-checked on a Bioanalyzer 2100, and measured again with the KAPA Library Quantification kit. Every immunoSEQ 96-well plate was sequenced on a dedicated single-read 150-cycle Illumina NextSeq 550 flow cell. As for how the authors treated the data: Because the immunoSEQ output included only junctional sequences and no quality scores, the filtering could not be the same as the filtering used for full-length reads. Sequences were annotated with PyIR, a Python wrapper for IgBLAST v1.9, and V/J genes and CDR3 were assigned using IMGT germline references. Any read was removed if the V/J assignment was weak (E-value above 1e-6), the CDR3 was missing, or the read contained stop codons, out-of-frame junctions, or ambiguous translated residues. V3J clonotypes were defined as sequences sharing the same inferred V gene, J gene, and CDR3 amino acid sequence. Percentage overlap between repertoires was calculated by dividing the number of shared unique clonotypes by the size of the smaller repertoire. Three approaches were used to assess repertoire richness: RTK rarefaction, the Chao1 estimator, and Recon v2.1 estimates of unobserved clonotypes. Generation probabilities for all TCRbeta clonotypes obtained by the gDNA method from several donors were computed using OLGA. TCRdb stores this immuneACCESS table with in-frame sequences only. Part of the clones is absent; in the studies checked, under half of the shortfall reflects unresolved V genes, and no reason is known for the rest. V and J calls and clone size come straight from that table; D and trimming were deduced from the DNA. Here the sample has roughly 1,800,000 clones; over 85% occur a single time. Around 1.2% of the sample is in the top ten clones.

The sequence links TRBV4-1 to TRBJ1-6; the junction holds 8 bases that match TRBD1. Sequenced material: naive CD8+ T cells sorted from blood. The intended sense of this specimen's cell subset or site label: CD45RA+CCR7+. This clonotype was sampled from a man younger than 30 in good health. The CDR3 has the sequence CASSHDDRGSYNSPLHF. The DNA sequence reads TGCGCCAGCAGCCATGACGACAGGGGCTCCTATAATTCACCCCTCCACTTT.